This TCR beta chain was captured in a study of blood T cell repertoires in COVID-19. The overall study: T cells, B-cell-depleted T cells, or PBMCs provided the cDNA or gDNA that served as material.

The data were produced by immunoSEQ multiplex PCR, yet TCRdb's version contains in-frame clones alone and is incomplete. The sample yields some 96,000 clones, 87% seen once. V trimming: 3 bases; J trimming: 1 base; junction bases outside the gene matches: 5. CDR1 is KGHSH, CDR2 LQKENI, per germline. This CDR3 has 16 residues. This clonotype was sampled from a man younger than 45 in a cohort sampled during active COVID-19. V usage is TRBV18 and J usage is TRBJ2-3; 9 nucleotides line up with TRBD2. The source material was peripheral blood. This CDR3 reads CASSPRVAGGTDTQYF. The CDR3 coding sequence is TGTGCCAGCTCACCTCGGGTAGCGGGAGGCACAGATACGCAGTATTTT.